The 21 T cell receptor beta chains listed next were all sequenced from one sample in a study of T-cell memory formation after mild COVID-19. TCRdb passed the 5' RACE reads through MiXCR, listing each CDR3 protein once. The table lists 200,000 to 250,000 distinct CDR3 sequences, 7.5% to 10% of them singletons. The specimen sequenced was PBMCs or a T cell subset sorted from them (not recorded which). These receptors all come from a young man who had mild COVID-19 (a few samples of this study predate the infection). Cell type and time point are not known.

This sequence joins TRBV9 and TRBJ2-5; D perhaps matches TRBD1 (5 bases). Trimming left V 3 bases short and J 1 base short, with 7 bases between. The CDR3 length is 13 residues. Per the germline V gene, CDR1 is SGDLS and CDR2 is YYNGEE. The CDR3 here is CASSETVQETQYF. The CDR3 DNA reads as TGTGCCAGCAGCGAGACAGTCCAAGAGACCCAGTACTTC.

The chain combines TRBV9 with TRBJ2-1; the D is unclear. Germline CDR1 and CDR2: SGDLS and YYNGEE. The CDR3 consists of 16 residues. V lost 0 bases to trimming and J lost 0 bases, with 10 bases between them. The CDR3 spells CASSVGQLSSYNEQFF. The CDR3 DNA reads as TGTGCCAGCAGCGTAGGTCAGTTGAGCTCCTACAATGAGCAGTTCTTC.

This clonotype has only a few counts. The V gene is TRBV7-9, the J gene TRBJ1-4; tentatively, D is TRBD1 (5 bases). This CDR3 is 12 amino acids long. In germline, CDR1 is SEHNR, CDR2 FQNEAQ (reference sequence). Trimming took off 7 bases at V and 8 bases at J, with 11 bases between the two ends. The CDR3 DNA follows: TGTGCCAGCAACATCCGGGGGGAAAAACTGTTTTTT. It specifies CASNIRGEKLFF.

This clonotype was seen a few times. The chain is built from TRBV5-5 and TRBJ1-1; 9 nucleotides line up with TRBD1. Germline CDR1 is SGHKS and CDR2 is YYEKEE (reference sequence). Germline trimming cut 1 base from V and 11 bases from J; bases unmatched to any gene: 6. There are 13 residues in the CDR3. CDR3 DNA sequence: TGTGCCAGCAGCTTGTCGACCGGACAGGGGGCTTTCTTT. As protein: CASSLSTGQGAFF.

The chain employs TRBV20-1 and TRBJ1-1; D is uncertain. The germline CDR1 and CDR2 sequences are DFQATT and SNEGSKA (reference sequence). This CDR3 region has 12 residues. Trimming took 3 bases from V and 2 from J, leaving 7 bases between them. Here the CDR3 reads CSASPVNTEAFF. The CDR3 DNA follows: TGCAGTGCTAGTCCCGTTAACACTGAAGCTTTCTTT.

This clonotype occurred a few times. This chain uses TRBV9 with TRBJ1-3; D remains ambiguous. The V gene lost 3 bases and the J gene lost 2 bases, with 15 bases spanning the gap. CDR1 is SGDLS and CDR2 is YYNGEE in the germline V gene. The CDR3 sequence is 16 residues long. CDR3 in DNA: TGTGCCAGCAGCGGTGGCACCTCGCAGACTGGAAACACCATATATTTT. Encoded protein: CASSGGTSQTGNTIYF. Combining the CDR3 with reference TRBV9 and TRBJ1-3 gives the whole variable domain DSGVTQTPKHLITATGQRVTLRCSPRSGDLSVYWYQQSLDQGLQFLIQYYNGEERAKGNILERFSAQQFPDLHSELNLSSLELGDSALYFCASSGGTSQTGNTIYFGEGSWLTVV.

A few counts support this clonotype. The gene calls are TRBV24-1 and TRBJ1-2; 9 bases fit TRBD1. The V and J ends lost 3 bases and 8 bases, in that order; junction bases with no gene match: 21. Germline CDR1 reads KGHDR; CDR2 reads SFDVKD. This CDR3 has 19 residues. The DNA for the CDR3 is TGTGCCACCAGTGATACTCGTCCCGGGACAGGGATCGGTCAGTTGGGCTACACCTTC. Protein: CATSDTRPGTGIGQLGYTF.

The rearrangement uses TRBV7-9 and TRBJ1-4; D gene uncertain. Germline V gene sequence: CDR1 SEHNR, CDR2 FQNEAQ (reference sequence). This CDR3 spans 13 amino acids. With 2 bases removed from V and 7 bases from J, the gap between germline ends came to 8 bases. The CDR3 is CASSLNVGEKLFF. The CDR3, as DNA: TGTGCCAGCAGCTTAAACGTGGGTGAAAAACTGTTTTTT.

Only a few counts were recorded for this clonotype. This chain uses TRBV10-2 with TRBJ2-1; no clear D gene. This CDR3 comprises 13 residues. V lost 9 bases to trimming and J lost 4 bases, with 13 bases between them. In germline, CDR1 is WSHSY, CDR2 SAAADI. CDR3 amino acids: CASGATRYNEQFF. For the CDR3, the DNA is TGCGCCAGTGGTGCGACACGGTACAATGAGCAGTTCTTC.

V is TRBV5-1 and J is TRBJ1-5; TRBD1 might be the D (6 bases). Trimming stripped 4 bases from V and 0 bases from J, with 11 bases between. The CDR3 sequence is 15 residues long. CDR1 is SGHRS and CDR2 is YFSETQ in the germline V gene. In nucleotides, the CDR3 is TGCGCCAGCAGCGTGACAGGTAATAGCAATCAGCCCCAGCATTTT. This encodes CASSVTGNSNQPQHF.

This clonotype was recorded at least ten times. The CDR3 bases are TGTGCCAGCAGCTTACGACTTTTGGGCGCTGAAGCTTTCTTT. Translating it yields CASSLRLLGAEAFF. The chain recombines TRBV7-2 with TRBJ1-1; D is unclear. CDR1 is SGHTA and CDR2 is FQGNSA in the germline V gene. The length of the CDR3 is 14 residues. V was clipped by 2 bases and J by 6 bases, with 13 bases between them. Drawing the rest from reference TRBV7-2 and TRBJ1-1, the complete variable domain is GAGVSQSPSNKVTEKGKDVELRCDPISGHTALYWYRQSLGQGLEFLIYFQGNSAPDKSGLPSDRFSAERTGGSVSTLTIQRTQQEDSAVYLCASSLRLLGAEAFFGQGTRLTVV.

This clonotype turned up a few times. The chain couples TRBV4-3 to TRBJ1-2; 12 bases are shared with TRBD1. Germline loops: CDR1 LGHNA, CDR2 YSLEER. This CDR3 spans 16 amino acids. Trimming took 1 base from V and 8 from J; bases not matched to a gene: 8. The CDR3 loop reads CASSQVRGQGARGYTF. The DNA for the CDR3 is TGCGCCAGCAGCCAAGTTCGGGGACAGGGGGCGCGAGGCTACACCTTC.

The chain's CDR3 is CASRRDRGRGGYTF. CDR3 sequence (DNA): TGTGCCAGCAGACGGGACAGGGGGCGCGGCGGCTACACCTTC. The genes are TRBV27 and TRBJ1-2; TRBD1 aligns across 12 bases. This CDR3 comprises 14 residues. V was clipped by 6 bases and J by 8 bases; unmatched bases: 7. The germline CDR1 and CDR2 sequences are MNHEY and SMNVEV (reference sequence).

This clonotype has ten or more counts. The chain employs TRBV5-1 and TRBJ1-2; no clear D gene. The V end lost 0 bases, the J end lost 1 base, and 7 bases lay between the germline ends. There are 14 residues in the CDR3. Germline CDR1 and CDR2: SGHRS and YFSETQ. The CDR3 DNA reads TGCGCCAGCAGCTTGGATGGAAATAACTATGGCTACACCTTC. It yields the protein CASSLDGNNYGYTF. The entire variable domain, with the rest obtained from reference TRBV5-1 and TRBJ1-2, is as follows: KAGVTQTPRYLIKTRGQQVTLSCSPISGHRSVSWYQQTPGQGLQFLFEYFSETQRNKGNFPGRFSGRQFSNSRSEMNVSTLELGDSALYLCASSLDGNNYGYTFGSGTRLTVV.

As DNA, the CDR3 is TGCGCCAGCAGCTTGGAGAGGGAGCAGTTCTTC. Protein: CASSLEREQFF. The chain recombines TRBV5-1 with TRBJ2-1; D is unresolved. The CDR3 contains 11 residues. Germline V gene sequence: CDR1 SGHRS, CDR2 YFSETQ. Trimming stripped 0 bases from V and 10 bases from J, with 5 bases between.

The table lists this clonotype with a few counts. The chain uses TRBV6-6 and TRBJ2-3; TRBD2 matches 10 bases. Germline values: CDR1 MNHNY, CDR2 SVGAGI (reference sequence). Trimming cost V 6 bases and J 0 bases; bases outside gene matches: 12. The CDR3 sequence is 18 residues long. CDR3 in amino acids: CASSGPSLAGGSTDTQYF. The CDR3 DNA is TGTGCCAGCAGCGGACCTAGTTTAGCGGGGGGTAGCACAGATACGCAGTATTTT.

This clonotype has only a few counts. The CDR3 DNA reads as TGTGCCAGCAGCCTTCCGGGACAGGGGACCTACGAGCAGTACTTC. It specifies CASSLPGQGTYEQYF. The chain uses TRBV3-1 and TRBJ2-7; 10 nucleotides agree with TRBD1. Germline V lookup: CDR1 LGHDT, CDR2 YNNKEL (reference sequence). This CDR3 is 15 amino acids long. The junction had 5 bases not matched to a gene; V was cut back by 4 bases and J by 2 bases.

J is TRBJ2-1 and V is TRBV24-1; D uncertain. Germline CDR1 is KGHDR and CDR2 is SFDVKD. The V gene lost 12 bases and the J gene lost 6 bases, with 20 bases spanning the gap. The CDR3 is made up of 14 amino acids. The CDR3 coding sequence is TGTGCCGTCCCTTGGGCGGATGAATTCAATGAGCAGTTCTTC. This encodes CAVPWADEFNEQFF.

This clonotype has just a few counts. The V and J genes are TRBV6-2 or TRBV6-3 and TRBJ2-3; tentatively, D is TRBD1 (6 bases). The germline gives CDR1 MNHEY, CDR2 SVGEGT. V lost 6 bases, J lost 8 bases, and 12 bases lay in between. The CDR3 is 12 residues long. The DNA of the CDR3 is TGTGCCAGCAGACCTCTAGGGGGTACGCAGTATTTT. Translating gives CASRPLGGTQYF.

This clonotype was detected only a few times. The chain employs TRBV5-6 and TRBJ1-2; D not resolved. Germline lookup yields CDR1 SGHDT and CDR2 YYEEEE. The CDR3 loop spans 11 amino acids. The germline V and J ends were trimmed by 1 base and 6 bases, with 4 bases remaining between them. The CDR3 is CASSLFDGYTF. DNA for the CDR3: TGTGCCAGCAGCTTGTTTGATGGCTACACCTTC.

The CDR3 here is CSARLAASNTGELFF. CDR3 DNA sequence: TGCAGTGCTAGACTAGCGGCCTCGAACACCGGGGAGCTGTTTTTT. This sequence joins TRBV20-1 and TRBJ2-2, with 7 bases identical to TRBD2. The CDR3 is made up of 15 amino acids. V gave up 2 bases and J gave up 0 bases; unmatched junction bases: 3. CDR1 DFQATT and CDR2 SNEGSKA come from the germline V gene (reference sequence).